This T cell receptor beta chain was sequenced during a study of post-analysis software for immune sequencing data. Study-level points and caveats: Compared with controls, patients had more of about five TRBV segments, including TRBV5-6, TRBV5-1 and TRBV20-1.

Libraries were made from TCR beta cDNA, and they carried unique molecular identifiers. In TCRdb, the PCR reads were re-called with MiXCR into one record per CDR3 protein. The sample includes about 760,000 distinct CDR3 sequences, just under 30% of them seen just once. Remarks on this clonotype: Its antigen remains unidentified.

The CDR3 contains 14 residues. The V end lost 3 bases, the J end lost 4 bases, and 12 bases lay between the germline ends. The specimen was blood. The receptor was isolated from a girl aged 5 to 17 with multiple sclerosis. The chain couples TRBV12-3 or TRBV12-4 to TRBJ1-2; D is unresolved. This CDR3 reads CASSLGQTSYGYTF. CDR3 bases: TGTGCCAGCAGTTTGGGTCAGACCTCCTATGGCTACACCTTC.